These 9 T cell receptor beta chains were all obtained from the same sample, sequenced in a study of cytomegalovirus exposure and HLA in healthy donors. The PCR ran on 60 Vbeta and 13 Jbeta primers. Some clones are missing from TCRdb's copy, which holds only in-frame ones; the method was immunoSEQ multiplex PCR. The sample carries about 120,000 clones, less than 90% recorded once. Sequenced material: PBMCs. These receptors were collected from a young man in good health and CMV-seropositive.

The rearrangement joins TRBV15 to TRBJ1-2; D unresolved. There are 13 residues in the CDR3. The V end lost 0 bases, the J end lost 3 bases, and 5 bases lay between the germline ends. Per germline, CDR1 LNHNV and CDR2 YYDKDF (reference sequence). The CDR3 nucleotides are TGTGCCACCAGCAGAGATCAATACTATGGCTACACCTTC. It yields the protein CATSRDQYYGYTF.

The rearrangement uses TRBV30 and TRBJ1-1; 7 bases align to TRBD1. This CDR3 spans 14 amino acids. Per the germline V gene, CDR1 is GTSNPN and CDR2 is SVGIG (reference sequence). The J segment lost 4 bases and the V segment lost 0 bases, leaving 5 bases of the junction unmatched. DNA of the CDR3: TGTGCCTGGAGTGTACGAGGGGGCGGCACTGAAGCTTTCTTT. Translating it yields CAWSVRGGGTEAFF.

This sequence joins TRBV5-1 and TRBJ2-3; weak D call: TRBD2 (5 bases). V lost 3 bases, J lost 6 bases, and 17 bases lay in between. Germline CDR1 reads SGHRS; CDR2 reads YFSETQ. The CDR3 covers 15 residues. CDR3 protein: CASSSADGMRDTQYF. CDR3 coding DNA: TGCGCCAGCAGCTCTGCCGACGGGATGAGGGATACGCAGTATTTT.

The rearrangement uses TRBV19 and TRBJ1-2, with D possibly being TRBD1 (5 bases). Deletions cut 3 bases from V and 5 bases from J, with 13 bases between. Germline V lookup: CDR1 LNHDA, CDR2 SQIVND (reference sequence). The CDR3 runs to 14 residues. Here the CDR3 reads CASSMSGVPYGYTF. The CDR3 DNA is TGTGCCAGTAGTATGTCGGGGGTTCCTTATGGCTACACCTTC.

The chain links TRBV7-3 to TRBJ1-2, with D perhaps TRBD1 (6 bases). With 5 bases removed from V and 8 bases from J, the gap between germline ends came to 15 bases. This CDR3 has 13 residues. Germline loops: CDR1 SGHTA, CDR2 FQGTGA. CDR3: CASSPGEGEGYTF. CDR3 DNA sequence: TGTGCCAGCAGCCCCGGGGAGGGGGAAGGCTACACCTTC.

The chain uses TRBV6-6 and TRBJ1-1, with 7 bases that match TRBD1. Per the germline V gene, CDR1 is MNHNY and CDR2 is SVGAGI (reference sequence). The CDR3 runs 14 residues. The V gene end was trimmed by 3 bases and the J gene end by 3 bases; junction bases not matched to a gene: 4. CDR3 DNA: TGTGCCAGCAGTTATAGGGGGCTGGACACTGAAGCTTTCTTT. It encodes CASSYRGLDTEAFF.

This chain connects TRBV6-6 to TRBJ1-1, with TRBD1 as a possible D gene (6 bases). Germline V gene sequence: CDR1 MNHNY, CDR2 SVGAGI (reference sequence). The CDR3 is 11 amino acids. Trimming took 6 bases from V and 6 from J, leaving 8 bases between them. The CDR3 loop reads CASSTGPEAFF. Written as DNA, the CDR3 is TGTGCCAGCAGCACAGGGCCTGAAGCTTTCTTT.

The gene calls are TRBV6-6 and TRBJ1-6; possible D gene TRBD1, 5 bases. Germline V lookup: CDR1 MNHNY, CDR2 SVGAGI (reference sequence). Trimming took off 5 bases at V and 4 bases at J, with 15 bases between the two ends. CDR3 length: 16 amino acids. The CDR3 nucleotides read TGTGCCAGCAGTCGCCCCGGGGAGGGGTATAATTCACCCCTCCACTTT. This gives the protein CASSRPGEGYNSPLHF.

This chain uses TRBV7-9 with TRBJ1-5, with D unresolved. The CDR3 has 14 residues. CDR1 SEHNR and CDR2 FQNEAQ come from the germline V gene (reference sequence). With 4 bases removed from V and 0 bases from J, the gap between germline ends came to 7 bases. As DNA, the CDR3 is TGTGCCAGCAGCTCGGACTATAGCAATCAGCCCCAGCATTTT. Residues: CASSSDYSNQPQHF. Combining the CDR3 with reference TRBV7-9 and TRBJ1-5 gives the whole variable domain DTGVSQNPRHKITKRGQNVTFRCDPISEHNRLYWYRQTLGQGPEFLTYFQNEAQLEKSRLLSDRFSAERPKGSFSTLEIQRTEQGDSAMYLCASSSDYSNQPQHFGDGTRLSIL.